Given below is one T cell receptor (beta chain) in context. The record originates from a study of shared clonotypes between healthy human individuals. Measured with immunoSEQ multiplex PCR; TCRdb has only the in-frame clones, and not every one. This table holds about 2.4 million clones, 93% found once. Those who donated, Caucasian adults without exception, all lived in Nashville, Tennessee. CDR3 length equals 14 residues. The V gene lost 3 bases and the J gene lost 8 bases, with 17 bases spanning the gap. Germline V gene data show CDR1 as GTSNPN and CDR2 as SVGIG (reference sequence). The sequenced sample consisted of naive CD4+ T cells from PBMCs. The subset: CD45RA+ positively selected. This sequence was found in a man between 18 and 35 years old in good health. Some clones in this sample may be carry-over from other donors' samples. The chain recombines TRBV30 with TRBJ2-1; maybe TRBD2 (5 bases). DNA for the CDR3: TGTGCCTGGAGGCGGGTCCCCGGGATGGATGAGCAGTTCTTC. Translating it yields CAWRRVPGMDEQFF.